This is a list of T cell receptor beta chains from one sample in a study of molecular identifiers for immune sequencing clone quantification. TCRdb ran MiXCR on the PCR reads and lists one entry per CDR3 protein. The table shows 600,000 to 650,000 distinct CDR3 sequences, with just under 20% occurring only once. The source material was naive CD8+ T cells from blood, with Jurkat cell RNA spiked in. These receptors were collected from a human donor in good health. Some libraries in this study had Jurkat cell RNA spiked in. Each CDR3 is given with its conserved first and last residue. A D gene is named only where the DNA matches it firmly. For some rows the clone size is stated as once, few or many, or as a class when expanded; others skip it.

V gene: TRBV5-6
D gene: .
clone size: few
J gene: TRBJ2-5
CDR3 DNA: TGTGCCAGCAGCTCGTTGGTTAGCGGACACCTACGGGGAGAGACCCAGTACTTC
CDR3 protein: CASSSLVSGHLRGETQYF

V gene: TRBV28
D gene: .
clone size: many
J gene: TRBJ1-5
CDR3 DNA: TGTGCCAGCAAGACCGCAGCCTATCATCAGCCCCAGCATTTT
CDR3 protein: CASKTAAYHQPQHF

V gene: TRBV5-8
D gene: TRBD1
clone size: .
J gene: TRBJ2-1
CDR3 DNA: TGTGCCAGCACCTATGGACAGGGGGCCTATGAGCAGTTCTTC
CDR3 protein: CASTYGQGAYEQFF

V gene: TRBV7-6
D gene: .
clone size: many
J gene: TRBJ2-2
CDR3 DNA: TGTGCCAGCAACGAACACCGGAACACCGGGGAGCTGTTTTTT
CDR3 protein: CASNEHRNTGELFF

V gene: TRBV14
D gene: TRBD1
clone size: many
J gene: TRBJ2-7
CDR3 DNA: TGTGCCAGCAGCCCGCTCTGGACAGGCAACTACGAGCAGTACTTC
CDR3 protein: CASSPLWTGNYEQYF

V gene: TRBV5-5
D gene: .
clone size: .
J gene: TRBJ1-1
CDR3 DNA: TGTGCCAGCAGCTTCGACACCCTAATGGAAGCTTTCTTT
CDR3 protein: CASSFDTLMEAFF

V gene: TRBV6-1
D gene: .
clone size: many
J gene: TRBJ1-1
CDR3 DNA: TGTGCCACCACCCTGTGGAGGACATCTGAAGCTTTCTTT
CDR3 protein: CATTLWRTSEAFF

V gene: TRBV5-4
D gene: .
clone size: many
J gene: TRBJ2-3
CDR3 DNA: TGTGCCAGCAGCCCAGGGGGGGGCTTTCTCACAGATACGCAGTATTTT
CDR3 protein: CASSPGGGFLTDTQYF

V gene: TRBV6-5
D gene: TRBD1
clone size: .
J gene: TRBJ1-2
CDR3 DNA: TGTGCCAGCAGCAAATTTTCGACAGGGAGTTTCGGCTACACCTTC
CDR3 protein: CASSKFSTGSFGYTF

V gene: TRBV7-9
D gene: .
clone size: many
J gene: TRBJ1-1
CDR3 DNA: TGTGCCAGCAGCCCCCCGGACTTTCAGACCATGGGGTTCTTT
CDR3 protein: CASSPPDFQTMGFF

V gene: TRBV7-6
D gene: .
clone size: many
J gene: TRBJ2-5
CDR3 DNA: TGTGCCAGCAGCTCTGGGAGTCCCCAGTACTTC
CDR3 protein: CASSSGSPQYF

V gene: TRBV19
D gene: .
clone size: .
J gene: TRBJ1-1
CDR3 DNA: TGTGCCAGTAGTCCCCCCAACACCGGGGTTGAAGCTTTCTTT
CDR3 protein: CASSPPNTGVEAFF

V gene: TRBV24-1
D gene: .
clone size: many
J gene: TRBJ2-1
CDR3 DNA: TGTGCCACCAGTGACCGTAGACAGGATTGGAATGAGCAGTTCTTC
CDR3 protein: CATSDRRQDWNEQFF

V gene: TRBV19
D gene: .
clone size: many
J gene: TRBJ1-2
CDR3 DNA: TGTGCCAGTTCTCATTCCGGACGAGGCTACACCTTC
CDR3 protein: CASSHSGRGYTF

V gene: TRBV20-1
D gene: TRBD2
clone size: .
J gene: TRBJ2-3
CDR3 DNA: TGCAGTGCTAGTGTGGGACTAGCGGGAGATACGCAGTATTTT
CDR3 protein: CSASVGLAGDTQYF

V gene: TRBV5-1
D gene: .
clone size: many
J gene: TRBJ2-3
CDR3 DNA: TGCGCCAGCAGCTTGTTGTCCGGACAAGATACGCAGTATTTT
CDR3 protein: CASSLLSGQDTQYF

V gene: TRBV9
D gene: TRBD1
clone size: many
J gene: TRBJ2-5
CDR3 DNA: TGTGCCAGCTCACCACGAGGGACAGCCCAAGAGACCCAGTACTTC
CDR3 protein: CASSPRGTAQETQYF

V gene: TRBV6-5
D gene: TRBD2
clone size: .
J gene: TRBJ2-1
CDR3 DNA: TGTGCCAGCAGTTACTCGCGGGAGGGCCTTAATGAGCAGTTCTTC
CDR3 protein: CASSYSREGLNEQFF

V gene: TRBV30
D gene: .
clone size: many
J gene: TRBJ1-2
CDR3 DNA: TGTGCCTGGAGCCTCGACTGGGGAGATGGCTACACCTTC
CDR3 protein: CAWSLDWGDGYTF

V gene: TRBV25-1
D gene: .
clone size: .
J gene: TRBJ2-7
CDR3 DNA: TGTGCCAGCAGGAGGGGGGACTACGAGCAGTACTTC
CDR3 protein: CASRRGDYEQYF

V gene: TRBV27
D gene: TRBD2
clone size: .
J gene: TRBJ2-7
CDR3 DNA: TGTGCCAGCAGTTTACAAGCGGGAGTCTACGGGCAGTACTTC
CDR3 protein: CASSLQAGVYGQYF

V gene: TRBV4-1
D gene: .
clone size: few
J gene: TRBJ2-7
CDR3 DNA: TGCGCCAGCAGCCAAGGAGTGAACTCCTACGAGCAGTACTTC
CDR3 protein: CASSQGVNSYEQYF

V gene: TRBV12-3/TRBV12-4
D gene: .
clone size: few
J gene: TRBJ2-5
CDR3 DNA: TGTGCCAGCCGTCCAAAGGGTTTGTACGAGACCCAGTACTTC
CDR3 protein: CASRPKGLYETQYF

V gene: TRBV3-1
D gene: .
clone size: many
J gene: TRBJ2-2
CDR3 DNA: TGTGCCAGCAGCCAAGCCTCCGGGACCCCTTTTAACACCGGGGAGCTGTTTTTT
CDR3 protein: CASSQASGTPFNTGELFF

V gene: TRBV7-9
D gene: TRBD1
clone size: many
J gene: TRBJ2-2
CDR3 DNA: TGTGCCAGCAGCCCCGACAGGGCTACCGGGGAGCTGTTTTTT
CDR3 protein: CASSPDRATGELFF

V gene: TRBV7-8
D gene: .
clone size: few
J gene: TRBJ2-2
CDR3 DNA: TGTGCCAGCAGCTCCAAGGGTACCGGGGAGCTGTTTTTT
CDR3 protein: CASSSKGTGELFF

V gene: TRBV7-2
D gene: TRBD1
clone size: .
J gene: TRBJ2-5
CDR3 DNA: TGTGCCAGCAGCTCGGACAGGGGGCCGGTGGTGGGGACCCAGTACTTC
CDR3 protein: CASSSDRGPVVGTQYF

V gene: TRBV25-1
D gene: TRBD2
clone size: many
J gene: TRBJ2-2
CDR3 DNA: TGTGCCAGCCAGATTGCTAGCGGACCGAACACCGGGGAGCTGTTTTTT
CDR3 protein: CASQIASGPNTGELFF

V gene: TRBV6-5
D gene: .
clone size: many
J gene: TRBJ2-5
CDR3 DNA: TGTGCCAGCAGTCCCACGGCGGAGCTACAAGAGACCCAGTACTTC
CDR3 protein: CASSPTAELQETQYF

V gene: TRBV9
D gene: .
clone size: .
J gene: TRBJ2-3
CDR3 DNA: TGTGCCAGCAGCGTAGATACCACAGATACGCAGTATTTT
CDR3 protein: CASSVDTTDTQYF

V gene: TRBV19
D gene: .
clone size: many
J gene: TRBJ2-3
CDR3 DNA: TGTGCCAGTAGTGCCCTGTGGGGGGTGGATACGCAGTATTTT
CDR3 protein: CASSALWGVDTQYF